The 21 T cell receptor beta chains in this list originate from one sample, sequenced in a study of T cells in Graves' hyperthyroidism and ophthalmopathy. Amplified regions were TCR beta CDR3 sequences from RNA transcripts. TCR CDR3 underwent first-round RT-PCR with the HTBI primer set. TCRdb used MiXCR to reprocess the multiplex PCR reads, holding one entry per CDR3 protein. The sample yields about 290,000 distinct CDR3 sequences, approximately 13% seen once. Sequencing was done on a sample of blood. The receptors here all came from a woman aged 40-49 years with Graves' hyperthyroidism.

The chain is built from TRBV10-3 and TRBJ2-6; 10 positions match TRBD2. The V gene end was trimmed by 11 bases and the J gene end by 0 bases; junction bases not matched to a gene: 10. Germline V gives CDR1 ENHRY, CDR2 SYGVKD. The CDR3 sequence is 17 residues long. For the CDR3, the DNA is TGTGCCTCAGCGGGGGGGGGCCCAAGCTCTGGGGCCAACGTCCTGACTTTC. This encodes CASAGGGPSSGANVLTF.

Ten or more counts support this clonotype. The chain is built from TRBV12-3 or TRBV12-4 and TRBJ1-2; no firm D call. CDR3 length: 15 amino acids. V lost 4 bases and J 4 bases, leaving 16 bases between the germline ends. The CDR3 loop is CASSSGVSQAYGYTF. Written as DNA, the CDR3 is TGTGCCAGCAGTTCGGGAGTTTCGCAGGCCTATGGCTACACCTTC.

The CDR3 DNA reads TGTGCCACCACACCGGGACAGGACACAGATACGCAGTATTTT. Translating gives CATTPGQDTDTQYF. The V gene is TRBV24-1, the J gene TRBJ2-3; 8 nucleotides agree with TRBD1. This CDR3 is 14 amino acids long. Germline-derived CDR1 and CDR2 are KGHDR and SFDVKD. V shed 8 bases, J shed 2 bases, and the junction held 5 bases outside the gene matches.

This clonotype was seen ten or more times. CDR3 nucleotides: TGTGCCAGCAGTATCCGGACTAGCGGCTACGAGCAGTACTTC. Its translation: CASSIRTSGYEQYF. The chain is built from TRBV27 and TRBJ2-7, with TRBD2 identical over 10 bases. Losses at the gene ends were 5 bases for V and 3 bases for J; bases not matched to a gene: 4. Germline-derived CDR1 and CDR2 are MNHEY and SMNVEV (reference sequence). This CDR3 has 14 residues.

This clonotype was counted at least ten times. The chain carries TRBV28 and TRBJ2-3, with D possibly matching TRBD1 (5 bases). This CDR3 contains 17 residues. V was shortened by 7 bases and J by 2 bases, with 22 bases between the two germline ends. Germline CDR1 MDHEN, CDR2 SYDVKM. The CDR3 sequence: CASNRITLIGDTDTQYF. CDR3 coding DNA: TGTGCCAGCAACCGGATCACTTTAATAGGGGACACAGATACGCAGTATTTT.

There are many counts of this clonotype. The chain links TRBV14 to TRBJ2-7, with 8 bases fitting TRBD1. The CDR3 has 15 amino acids. Germline lookup yields CDR1 SGHDN and CDR2 FVKESK. V trimming: 6 bases; J trimming: 1 base; junction bases outside the gene matches: 8. CDR3 loop: CASSHRDRRSYEQYF. The CDR3 nucleotides are TGTGCCAGCAGTCACCGGGACAGGCGGTCCTACGAGCAGTACTTC.

The chain carries TRBV29-1 and TRBJ2-3, with 8 positions matching TRBD2. Germline V CDR1 and CDR2: SQVTM, ANQGSEA. The CDR3 covers 13 residues. Trimming at V came to 7 bases and at J to 4 bases, leaving 7 bases not matched to a gene. CDR3 protein: CSAGSGSSDTQYF. The CDR3 DNA reads as TGCAGCGCTGGGAGCGGGAGCTCAGATACGCAGTATTTT.

This clonotype was counted at least ten times. The chain couples TRBV20-1 to TRBJ2-5; 7 bases are a match to TRBD1. The J segment lost 6 bases and the V segment lost 1 base, leaving 5 bases of the junction unmatched. This CDR3 spans 13 amino acids. CDR1 DFQATT and CDR2 SNEGSKA come from the germline V gene (reference sequence). The CDR3 spells CSARARQGQTQYF. DNA for the CDR3: TGCAGTGCTAGAGCCCGACAGGGTCAGACCCAGTACTTC.

In this sample, this clonotype turned up many times. The V and J genes are TRBV5-1 and TRBJ1-3; unclear D gene. CDR1 is SGHRS and CDR2 is YFSETQ in the germline V gene. Trimming took off 0 bases at V and 2 bases at J, with 6 bases between the two ends. The CDR3 runs 14 residues. The DNA of the CDR3 is TGCGCCAGCAGCTTGGACGTCCCTGGAAACACCATATATTTT. Amino acid sequence: CASSLDVPGNTIYF.

This clonotype turned up a few times. The V and J genes are TRBV20-1 and TRBJ2-2; 10 bases are shared with TRBD1. The germline gives CDR1 DFQATT, CDR2 SNEGSKA (reference sequence). Trimming at V came to 6 bases and at J to 1 base, leaving 8 bases not matched to a gene. This CDR3 has 16 amino acids. This CDR3 is CSALFRDRGNTGELFF. CDR3 nucleotide sequence: TGCAGTGCACTCTTCCGGGACAGGGGGAACACCGGGGAGCTGTTTTTT.

This clonotype has at least ten counts. The rearrangement uses TRBV20-1 and TRBJ1-5; TRBD1 matches 10 bases. The germline CDR1 and CDR2 sequences are DFQATT and SNEGSKA (reference sequence). J gave up 2 bases and V 5 bases, and 9 bases lay outside the gene matches. The CDR3 runs to 16 residues. This CDR3 is CSAYSGTGVGNQPQHF. The CDR3 DNA reads as TGCAGTGCTTACTCCGGGACAGGGGTGGGCAATCAGCCCCAGCATTTT.

This clonotype was counted many times. V gene TRBV28 combines with J gene TRBJ1-1; D might be TRBD1 (5 bases). V was clipped by 2 bases and J by 1 base, with 11 bases between them. Germline assignment: CDR1 MDHEN and CDR2 SYDVKM. This CDR3 comprises 15 residues. The CDR3 is CASSLGGRGNTEAFF. The CDR3 bases are TGTGCCAGCAGTTTAGGGGGACGAGGGAACACTGAAGCTTTCTTT.

This clonotype was observed at least ten times. This chain uses TRBV7-6 with TRBJ1-6; a weak D match, TRBD1 (5 bases). The germline V gene encodes CDR1 SGHVS and CDR2 FNYEAQ. Trimming left V 5 bases short and J 8 bases short, with 19 bases between. The CDR3 is 16 residues long. The CDR3 DNA reads as TGTGCCAGCAGCCGAGGGCCAGGGCGAAAAGATTCACCCCTCCACTTT. It yields the protein CASSRGPGRKDSPLHF.

This clonotype has a count of ten or more. The rearrangement uses TRBV28 and TRBJ1-2; possible D gene TRBD1, 5 bases. The CDR3 is made up of 13 amino acids. V was trimmed by 3 bases and J by 4 bases, leaving 9 bases between them. Germline CDR1 reads MDHEN; CDR2 reads SYDVKM. The CDR3 DNA sequence: TGTGCCAGCAGTTTTGACAGTCTCTATGGCTACACCTTC. As protein: CASSFDSLYGYTF.

V and J are TRBV19 and TRBJ2-7; 10 bases line up with TRBD2. Germline-derived CDR1 and CDR2 are LNHDA and SQIVND (reference sequence). The CDR3 sequence is 14 residues long. V dropped 3 bases and J dropped 3; count of bases not matched to a gene: 2. CDR3: CASSITSGNYEQYF. The CDR3 nucleotides are TGTGCCAGTAGTATTACTAGCGGGAACTACGAGCAGTACTTC.

This clonotype was seen a few times. The chain employs TRBV5-4 and TRBJ2-1, with D possibly being TRBD1 (7 bases). Germline-derived CDR1 and CDR2 are SGHNT and YYREEE (reference sequence). CDR3 size: 18 residues. Trimming left V 1 base short and J 2 bases short, with 19 bases between. CDR3 in DNA: TGTGCCAGCAGCTTGCCCCAGGGGGGAGGAGGGACCTACAATGAGCAGTTCTTC. Its protein product is CASSLPQGGGGTYNEQFF.

There are many counts of this clonotype. The chain carries TRBV6-1 and TRBJ1-1; TRBD1 matches at 7 bases. Germline V gene sequence: CDR1 MNHNS, CDR2 SASEGT. The CDR3 has 15 residues. V lost 6 bases, J lost 8 bases, and 15 bases stayed unmatched. The DNA for the CDR3 is TGTGCCAGCAGCCCACGCTTCAGGGGGTCTAAGGAAGCTTTCTTT. This sequence encodes CASSPRFRGSKEAFF.

This rearrangement joins TRBV18 to TRBJ1-2; TRBD1 might be the D (6 bases). CDR1 is KGHSH and CDR2 is LQKENI in the germline V gene. V was trimmed by 2 bases and J by 6 bases, leaving 16 bases between them. The CDR3 has 15 amino acids. CDR3 in DNA: TGTGCCAGCTCACCAGGGATACCAGGGGAGAATGGCTACACCTTC. Encoded protein: CASSPGIPGENGYTF. The whole variable domain, filled in from reference TRBV18 and TRBJ1-2, reads NAGVMQNPRHLVRRRGQEARLRCSPMKGHSHVYWYRQLPEEGLKFMVYLQKENIIDESGMPKERFSAEFPKEGPSILRIQQVVRGDSAAYFCASSPGIPGENGYTFGSGTRLTVV.

The chain uses TRBV6-5 and TRBJ1-4, with D possibly being TRBD1 (5 bases). V lost 2 bases and J lost 0, with 7 bases in between. The V gene's germline CDR1 is MNHEY and CDR2 SVGAGI. The length of the CDR3 is 15 residues. In DNA form, the CDR3 reads TGTGCCAGCAGTTACGACAGTGCAACTAATGAAAAACTGTTTTTT. Protein product: CASSYDSATNEKLFF.

At least ten counts were recorded for this clonotype. The chain recombines TRBV5-8 with TRBJ2-1, with a weak D call TRBD1 (6 bases). Germline CDR1 and CDR2: SGHTS and YDEGEE. V lost 3 bases and J lost 10, with 17 bases in between. The CDR3 has 14 residues. The CDR3 loop reads CASSSQSRGWEQFF. In DNA form, the CDR3 reads TGTGCCAGCAGCTCTCAATCCAGGGGCTGGGAGCAGTTCTTC.

The sample holds a few counts of this clonotype. The rearrangement uses TRBV28 and TRBJ1-6; possible D gene TRBD1, 6 bases. The CDR3 sequence is 15 residues long. Germline V gene lookup returns CDR1 MDHEN and CDR2 SYDVKM. V was shortened by 8 bases and J by 1 base, with 12 bases between the two germline ends. The CDR3 protein is CASGTGPSYNSPLHF. As DNA, the CDR3 is TGTGCCAGCGGAACAGGGCCTTCCTATAATTCACCCCTCCACTTT.